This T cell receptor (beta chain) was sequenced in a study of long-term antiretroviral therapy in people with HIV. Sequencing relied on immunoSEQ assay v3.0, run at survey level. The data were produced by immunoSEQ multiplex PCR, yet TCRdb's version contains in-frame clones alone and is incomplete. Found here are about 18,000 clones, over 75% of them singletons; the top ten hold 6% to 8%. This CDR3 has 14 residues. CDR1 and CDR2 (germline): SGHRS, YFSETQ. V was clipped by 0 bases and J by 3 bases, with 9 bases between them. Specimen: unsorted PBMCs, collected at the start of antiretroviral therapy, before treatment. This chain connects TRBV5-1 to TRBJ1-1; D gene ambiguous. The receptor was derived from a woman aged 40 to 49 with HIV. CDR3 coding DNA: TGCGCCAGCAGCTTGGTCCCCGACGACACTGAAGCTTTCTTT. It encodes CASSLVPDDTEAFF.